The rows below give T cell receptor beta chains drawn from one sample of a study of blood T cells in healthy people across ages. One entry per CDR3 protein, called by TCRdb with MiXCR from the 5' RACE reads. This sample carries roughly 2 million distinct CDR3 sequences, around 50% of them seen once, and the ten largest clones take 2.1%. Source material: blood. The receptors originated from a woman between 35 and 50 years old in good health. Each CDR3 is given with its conserved first and last residue. D genes are given only for firm matches. Expanded clones get a size class; other rows say once, few or many, or leave the size out.

>few|TRBJ2-4|TRBD1|TRBV5-1
CASSPGTGDLMQYF
TGCGCCAGCAGCCCCGGGACAGGGGATTTGATGCAGTACTTC
>once|TRBJ2-7|NA|TRBV20-1
CSARSTGTGYEQYF
TGCAGTGCTAGATCCACTGGGACGGGCTACGAGCAGTACTTC
>NA|TRBJ2-5|NA|TRBV20-1
CSASGTQETQYF
TGCAGTGCTAGCGGGACGCAAGAGACCCAGTACTTC
>few|TRBJ2-6|NA|TRBV7-9
CASTDWGSPPESHVLTF
TGTGCCAGCACCGACTGGGGGAGCCCCCCTGAGAGCCACGTCCTGACTTTC
>NA|TRBJ1-2|NA|TRBV4-2
CASSREVGRRVLDYGYTF
TGTGCCAGCAGTCGCGAGGTGGGACGGAGAGTCTTAGACTATGGCTACACCTTC
>NA|TRBJ2-5|NA|TRBV4-3
CASSQDPGAGETQYF
TGCGCCAGCAGCCAAGATCCGGGGGCGGGGGAGACCCAGTACTTC
>NA|TRBJ1-2|NA|TRBV12-5
CASARGTDYGYTF
TGTGCTAGTGCAAGGGGAACTGACTATGGCTACACCTTC
>few|TRBJ2-1|NA|TRBV29-1
CSVVAGVDHYNEQFF
TGCAGCGTTGTAGCTGGAGTCGATCATTACAATGAGCAGTTCTTC
>NA|TRBJ2-1|NA|TRBV11-2
CASSLSRCNEQFF
TGTGCCAGCAGCCTTAGCAGATGCAATGAGCAGTTCTTC
>NA|TRBJ2-5|TRBD2|TRBV9
CASSKGLAGYEQETQYF
TGTGCCAGCAGCAAGGGACTAGCGGGGTATGAGCAAGAGACCCAGTACTTC
>few|TRBJ1-2|NA|TRBV4-1
CASSHEGDNYGYTF
TGCGCCAGCAGCCACGAAGGGGATAACTATGGCTACACCTTC
>NA|TRBJ1-5|TRBD1|TRBV28
CASSLGQTGRYQPQHF
TGTGCCAGCAGTTTGGGTCAGACAGGGAGATACCAGCCCCAGCATTTT
>NA|TRBJ1-2|NA|TRBV4-3
CASGQDWGQSNYGYTF
TGCGCCAGCGGCCAAGATTGGGGGCAATCTAACTATGGCTACACCTTC
>few|TRBJ2-1|NA|TRBV5-6
CASSFGEGSYNEQFF
TGTGCCAGCAGCTTCGGGGAAGGGTCCTACAATGAGCAGTTCTTC
>NA|TRBJ2-3|NA|TRBV20-1
CSARLAHTQYF
TGCAGTGCTAGACTAGCACATACGCAGTATTTT
>few|TRBJ2-3|TRBD2|TRBV9
CASSPPGGGDTQYF
TGTGCCAGCAGCCCCCCGGGGGGAGGAGATACGCAGTATTTT
>NA|TRBJ1-4|TRBD1|TRBV6-2/TRBV6-3
CASSTGTGGNEKLFF
TGTGCCAGCAGCACCGGGACAGGGGGTAATGAAAAACTGTTTTTT